This T cell receptor beta chain was identified in a study of T cell repertoires in cytomegalovirus infection. MiXCR, applied by TCRdb to the reads, yields one record per CDR3 protein. The sample lists some 71,000 distinct CDR3 sequences; around 27% were seen once. Concerning this clonotype: What it binds is unknown.

Overall study findings and caveats: Cumulated frequencies of public TCR beta families served to identify carriers of CMV plus the relevant HLA.

The V segment lost 3 bases and the J segment 6 bases; nucleotides outside the gene matches: 8. This CDR3 is built from 16 residues. The sample in question was CD8+ T cells from cultured PBMCs, obtained from culture after CMV antigen stimulation. The chain recombines TRBV12-3 or TRBV12-4 with TRBJ1-4, with TRBD1 matching over 9 bases. This clonotype originated in a human donor in good health (CMV status not recorded). Some clones in this sample may be carry-over from other donors' samples. CDR3 nucleotide sequence: TGTGCCAGCAGTTTGGGGGACAGGGACGGTGATGAAAAACTGTTTTTT. Translation: CASSLGDRDGDEKLFF.